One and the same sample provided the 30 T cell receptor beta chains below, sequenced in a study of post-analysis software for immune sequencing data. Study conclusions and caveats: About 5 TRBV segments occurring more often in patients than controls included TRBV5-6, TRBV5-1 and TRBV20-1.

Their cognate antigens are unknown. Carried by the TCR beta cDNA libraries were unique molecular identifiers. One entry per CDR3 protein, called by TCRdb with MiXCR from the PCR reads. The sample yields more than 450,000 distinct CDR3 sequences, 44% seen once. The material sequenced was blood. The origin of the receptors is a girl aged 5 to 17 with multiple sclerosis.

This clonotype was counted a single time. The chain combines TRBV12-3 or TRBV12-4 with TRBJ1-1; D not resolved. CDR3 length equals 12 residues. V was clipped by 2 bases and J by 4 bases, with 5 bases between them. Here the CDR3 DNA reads TGTGCCAGCAGTTTATTTACCACTGAAGCTTTCTTT. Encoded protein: CASSLFTTEAFF.

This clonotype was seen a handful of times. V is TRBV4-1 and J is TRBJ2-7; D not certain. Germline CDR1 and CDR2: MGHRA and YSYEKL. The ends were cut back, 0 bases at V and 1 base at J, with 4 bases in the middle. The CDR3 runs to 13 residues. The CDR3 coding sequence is TGCGCCAGCAGCCAAGAAAGGTCCTACGAGCAGTACTTC. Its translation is CASSQERSYEQYF.

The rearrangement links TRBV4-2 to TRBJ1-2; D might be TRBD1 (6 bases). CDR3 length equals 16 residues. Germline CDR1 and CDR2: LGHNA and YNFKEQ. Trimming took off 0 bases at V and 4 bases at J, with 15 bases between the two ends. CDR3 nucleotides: TGTGCCAGCAGCCAAGAATTGGACAGAGGATTCTATGGCTACACCTTC. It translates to CASSQELDRGFYGYTF.

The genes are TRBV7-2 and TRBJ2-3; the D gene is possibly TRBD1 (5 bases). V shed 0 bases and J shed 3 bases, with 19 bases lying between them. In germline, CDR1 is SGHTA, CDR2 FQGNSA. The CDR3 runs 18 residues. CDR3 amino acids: CASSLAQGGVWRTDTQYF. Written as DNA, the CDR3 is TGTGCCAGCAGCTTAGCCCAGGGTGGGGTTTGGCGAACAGATACGCAGTATTTT. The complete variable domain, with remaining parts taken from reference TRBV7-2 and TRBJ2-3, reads GAGVSQSPSNKVTEKGKDVELRCDPISGHTALYWYRQSLGQGLEFLIYFQGNSAPDKSGLPSDRFSAERTGGSVSTLTIQRTQQEDSAVYLCASSLAQGGVWRTDTQYFGPGTRLTVL.

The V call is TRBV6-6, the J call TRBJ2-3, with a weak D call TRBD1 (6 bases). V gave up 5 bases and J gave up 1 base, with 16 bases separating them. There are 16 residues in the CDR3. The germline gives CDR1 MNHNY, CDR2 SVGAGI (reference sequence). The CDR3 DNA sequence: TGTGCCAGCAGTCCGATGGGGGCAGGGGGCACAGATACGCAGTATTTT. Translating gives CASSPMGAGGTDTQYF.

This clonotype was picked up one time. The CDR3 nucleotides are TGCGCCAGCAAAAGCGGCACCTACAATGAGCAGTTCTTC. This encodes CASKSGTYNEQFF. The chain links TRBV5-1 to TRBJ2-1, with a tentative D call TRBD2 (5 bases). Trimming removed 6 bases at V and 2 bases at J, with 9 bases between. Germline CDR1 reads SGHRS; CDR2 reads YFSETQ. The CDR3 is 13 residues long.

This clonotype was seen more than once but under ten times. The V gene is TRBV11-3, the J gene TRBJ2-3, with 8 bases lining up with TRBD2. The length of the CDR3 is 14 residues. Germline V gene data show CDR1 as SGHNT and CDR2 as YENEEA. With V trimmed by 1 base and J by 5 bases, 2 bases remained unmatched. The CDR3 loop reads CASSLGSGRDTQYF. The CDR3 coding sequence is TGTGCCAGCAGCTTAGGAAGCGGGAGAGATACGCAGTATTTT.

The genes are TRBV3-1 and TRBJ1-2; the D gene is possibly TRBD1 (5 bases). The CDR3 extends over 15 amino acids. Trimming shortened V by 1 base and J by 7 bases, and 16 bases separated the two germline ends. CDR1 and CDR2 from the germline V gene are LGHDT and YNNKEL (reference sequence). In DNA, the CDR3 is TGTGCCAGCAGCCAAGCCTCGGGGCAGCCCTGTGGCTACACCTTC. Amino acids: CASSQASGQPCGYTF.

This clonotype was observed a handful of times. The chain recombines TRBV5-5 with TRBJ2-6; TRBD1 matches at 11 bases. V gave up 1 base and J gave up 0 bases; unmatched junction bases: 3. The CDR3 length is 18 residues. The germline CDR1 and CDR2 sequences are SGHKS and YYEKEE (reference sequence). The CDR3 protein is CASSLRGTGGSGANVLTF. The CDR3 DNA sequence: TGTGCCAGCAGCTTGAGGGGGACAGGGGGCTCTGGGGCCAACGTCCTGACTTTC.

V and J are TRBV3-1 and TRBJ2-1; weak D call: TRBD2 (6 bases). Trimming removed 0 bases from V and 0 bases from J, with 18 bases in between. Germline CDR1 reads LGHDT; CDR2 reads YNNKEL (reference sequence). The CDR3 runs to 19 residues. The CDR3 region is CASSQDIGGAGFSYNEQFF. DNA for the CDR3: TGTGCCAGCAGCCAAGATATTGGAGGGGCGGGATTCTCCTACAATGAGCAGTTCTTC.

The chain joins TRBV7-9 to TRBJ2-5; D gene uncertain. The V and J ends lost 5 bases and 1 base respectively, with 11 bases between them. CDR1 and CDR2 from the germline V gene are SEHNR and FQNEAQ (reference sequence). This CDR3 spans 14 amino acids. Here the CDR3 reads CASSPTTLQETQYF. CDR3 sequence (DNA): TGTGCCAGCAGCCCAACGACACTCCAAGAGACCCAGTACTTC.

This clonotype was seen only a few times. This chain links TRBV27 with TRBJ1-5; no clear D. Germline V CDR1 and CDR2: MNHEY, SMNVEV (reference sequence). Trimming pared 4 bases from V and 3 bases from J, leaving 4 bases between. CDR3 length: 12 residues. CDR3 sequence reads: CASSSYNQPQHF. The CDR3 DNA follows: TGTGCCAGCAGTTCCTACAATCAGCCCCAGCATTTT.

The CDR3 region is CASSPRGGPLNYGYTF. CDR3 nucleotides: TGTGCCAGCAGCCCCCGAGGAGGCCCCCTTAACTATGGCTACACCTTC. This chain connects TRBV9 to TRBJ1-2; D is unclear. There are 16 residues in the CDR3. CDR1 SGDLS and CDR2 YYNGEE come from the germline V gene. Deletions cut 4 bases from V and 1 base from J, with 17 bases between.

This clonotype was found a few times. CDR3 nucleotide sequence: TGCGCCAGCAGCCCAAGACAGGGGCGCTCCTACGAGCAGTACTTC. It codes for CASSPRQGRSYEQYF. This chain links TRBV5-1 with TRBJ2-7, with 8 bases that match TRBD1. The V gene end was trimmed by 4 bases and the J gene end by 0 bases; junction bases not matched to a gene: 6. Germline V lookup: CDR1 SGHRS, CDR2 YFSETQ. The CDR3 has 15 residues.

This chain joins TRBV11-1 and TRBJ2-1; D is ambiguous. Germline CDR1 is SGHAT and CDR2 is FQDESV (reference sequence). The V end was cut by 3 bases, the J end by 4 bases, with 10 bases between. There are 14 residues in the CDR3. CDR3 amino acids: CASSFLTQYNEQFF. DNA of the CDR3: TGTGCCAGCAGCTTCCTTACTCAGTACAATGAGCAGTTCTTC.

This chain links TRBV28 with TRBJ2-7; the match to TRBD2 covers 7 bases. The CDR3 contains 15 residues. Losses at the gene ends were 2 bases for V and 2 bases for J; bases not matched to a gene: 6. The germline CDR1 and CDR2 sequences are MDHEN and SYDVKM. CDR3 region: CASSLAASGTYEQYF. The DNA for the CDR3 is TGTGCCAGCAGTTTAGCGGCTAGCGGTACCTACGAGCAGTACTTC.

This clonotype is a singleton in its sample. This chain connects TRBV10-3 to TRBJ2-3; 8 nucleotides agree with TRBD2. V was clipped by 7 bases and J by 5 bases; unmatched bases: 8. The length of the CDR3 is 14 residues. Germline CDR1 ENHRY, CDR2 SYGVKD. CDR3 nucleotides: TGTGCCATCACCCGGACTAGCTACCTAGATACGCAGTATTTT. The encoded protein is CAITRTSYLDTQYF.

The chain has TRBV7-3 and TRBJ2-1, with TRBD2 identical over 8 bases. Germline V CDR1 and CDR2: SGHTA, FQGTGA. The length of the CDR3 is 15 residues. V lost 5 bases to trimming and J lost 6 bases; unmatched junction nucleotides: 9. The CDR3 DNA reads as TGTGCCAGCAGCCAAGCGGGGACTAGTGGCAATGAGCAGTTCTTC. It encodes CASSQAGTSGNEQFF. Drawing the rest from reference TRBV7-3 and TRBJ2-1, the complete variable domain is GAGVSQTPSNKVTEKGKYVELRCDPISGHTALYWYRQSLGQGPEFLIYFQGTGAADDSGLPNDRFFAVRPEGSVSTLKIQRTERGDSAVYLCASSQAGTSGNEQFFGPGTRLTVL.

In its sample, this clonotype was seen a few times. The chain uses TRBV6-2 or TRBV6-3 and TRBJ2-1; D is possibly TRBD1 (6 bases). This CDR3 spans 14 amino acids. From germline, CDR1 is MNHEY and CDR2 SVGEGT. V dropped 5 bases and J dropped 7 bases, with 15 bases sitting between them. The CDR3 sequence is CASSNTQGQNEQFF. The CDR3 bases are TGTGCCAGCAGTAATACACAGGGTCAGAATGAGCAGTTCTTC.

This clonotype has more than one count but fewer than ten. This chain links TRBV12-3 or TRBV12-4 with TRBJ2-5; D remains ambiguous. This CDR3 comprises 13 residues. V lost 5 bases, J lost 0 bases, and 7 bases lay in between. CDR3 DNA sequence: TGTGCCAGCAGTCACGGACACCAAGAGACCCAGTACTTC. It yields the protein CASSHGHQETQYF.

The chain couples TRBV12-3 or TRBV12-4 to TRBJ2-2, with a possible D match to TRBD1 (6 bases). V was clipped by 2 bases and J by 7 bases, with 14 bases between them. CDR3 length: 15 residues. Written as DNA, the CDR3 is TGTGCCAGCAGTTTATTTTCAGGGGTCGGCGGGGAGCTGTTTTTT. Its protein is CASSLFSGVGGELFF.

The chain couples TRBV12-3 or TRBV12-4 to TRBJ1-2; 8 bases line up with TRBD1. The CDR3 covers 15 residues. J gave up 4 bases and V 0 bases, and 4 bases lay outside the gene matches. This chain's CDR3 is CASSLATGACYGYTF. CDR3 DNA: TGTGCCAGCAGTTTAGCGACAGGGGCCTGCTATGGCTACACCTTC.

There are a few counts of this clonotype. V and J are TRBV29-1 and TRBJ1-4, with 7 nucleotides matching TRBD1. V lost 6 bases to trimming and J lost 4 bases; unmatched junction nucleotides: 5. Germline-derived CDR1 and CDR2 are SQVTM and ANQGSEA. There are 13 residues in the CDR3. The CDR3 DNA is TGCAGCGTCAGGGGGGGTAATAATGAAAAACTGTTTTTT. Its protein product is CSVRGGNNEKLFF.

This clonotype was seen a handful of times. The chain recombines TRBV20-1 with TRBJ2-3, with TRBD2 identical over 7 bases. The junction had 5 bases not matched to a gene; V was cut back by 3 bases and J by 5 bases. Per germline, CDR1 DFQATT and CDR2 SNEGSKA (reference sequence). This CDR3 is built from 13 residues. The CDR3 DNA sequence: TGCAGTGCTAGGGCAGGGAGGGGAGATACGCAGTATTTT. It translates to CSARAGRGDTQYF.

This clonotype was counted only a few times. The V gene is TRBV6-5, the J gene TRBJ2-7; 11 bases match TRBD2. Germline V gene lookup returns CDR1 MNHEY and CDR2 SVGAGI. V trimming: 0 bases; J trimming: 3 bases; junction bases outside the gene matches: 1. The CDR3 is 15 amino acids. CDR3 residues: CASSYSSGRVYEQYF. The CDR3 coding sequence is TGTGCCAGCAGTTACTCTAGCGGGAGGGTCTACGAGCAGTACTTC.

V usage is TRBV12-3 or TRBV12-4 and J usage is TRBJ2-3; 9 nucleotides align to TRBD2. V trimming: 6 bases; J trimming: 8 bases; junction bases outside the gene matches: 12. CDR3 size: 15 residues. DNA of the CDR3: TGTGCCAGCAGCTCCCTTAGCGGGGGAAGAGTTACGCAGTATTTT. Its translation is CASSSLSGGRVTQYF.

The CDR3 region is CASRPTGQGYNEQFF. CDR3 DNA: TGTGCCAGCCGACCGACAGGGCAGGGATACAATGAGCAGTTCTTC. V gene TRBV27 combines with J gene TRBJ2-1; 7 bases are shared with TRBD1. Germline V gene lookup returns CDR1 MNHEY and CDR2 SMNVEV (reference sequence). The CDR3 is 15 amino acids. The trim removed 8 bases at V and 4 bases at J, leaving 11 bases unmatched.

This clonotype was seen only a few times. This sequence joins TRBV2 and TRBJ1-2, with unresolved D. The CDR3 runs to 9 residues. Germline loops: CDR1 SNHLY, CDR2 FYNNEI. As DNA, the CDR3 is TGTGAGAGCCCGGATGGCTACACCTTC. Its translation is CESPDGYTF. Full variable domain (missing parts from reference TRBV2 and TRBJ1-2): EPEVTQTPSHQVTQMGQEVILRCVPISNHLYFYWYRQILGQKVEFLVSFYNNEISEKSEIFDDQFSVERPDGSNFTLKIRSTKLEDSAMYFCESPDGYTFGSGTRLTVV.

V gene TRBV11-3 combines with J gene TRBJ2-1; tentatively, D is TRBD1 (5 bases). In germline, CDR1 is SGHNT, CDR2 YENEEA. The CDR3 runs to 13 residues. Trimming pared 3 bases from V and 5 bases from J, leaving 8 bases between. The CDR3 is CASSFEGDNEQFF. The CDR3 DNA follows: TGTGCCAGCAGCTTTGAAGGGGACAATGAGCAGTTCTTC.

CDR3 amino acids: CSARTGTGGTDTQYF. CDR3 nucleotide sequence: TGCAGTGCTAGAACCGGGACAGGCGGCACAGATACGCAGTATTTT. The chain has TRBV20-1 and TRBJ2-3; 8 bases are shared with TRBD1. The trim removed 2 bases at V and 1 base at J, leaving 5 bases unmatched. CDR1 DFQATT and CDR2 SNEGSKA come from the germline V gene (reference sequence). The CDR3 consists of 15 residues.